One T cell receptor (beta chain) is described in this entry. The antigen it recognizes is unknown. The input lacks base qualities; no much larger clone sits a single base away. TCRbeta CDR3 regions were amplified from genomic DNA using the immunoSEQ Assay, a bias-controlled multiplex PCR. The authors' analysis ran thus. Within the assay, amplification of reference gene primers was used to estimate how many nucleated cells each sample contained. To quantify the absolute abundance of each unique TCRbeta CDR3 rearrangement, sequence reads were collapsed and filtered. For each sample, productive Simpson clonality was calculated by taking the square root of Simpson's diversity index across productive rearrangements. TCRdb mirrors the immuneACCESS table, restricted to in-frame sequences. Some clones are absent from its copies; in checked studies, under half trace to an unresolved V gene, and the reason for the others is unknown. Clone size and the V and J calls come from that table; the DNA yielded D and trimming. The sample records 400,000 to 500,000 clones, 86% of which are singletons. The top ten hold 1.4% to 1.5% of the sample.

The CDR3 has 16 amino acids, counting the end cysteine and phenylalanine. The sequence is cut down to CDR3 DNA, 48 bases in frame from base 1. CDR1 and CDR2 were assigned from the germline V gene as MDHEN and SYDVKM. At the junction V is shortened by 8 bases and J by 8 bases, with 27 bases in between. The collaborating institutions used their own protocols to collect whole blood in K2EDTA tubes. For TCRbeta analysis, collaborators shipped samples as frozen whole blood, isolated PBMCs, or DNA extracted from either of those sample types. The data originate from a study of blood T cell repertoires in COVID-19 (dated by TCRdb to the early 2020s). About the investigation overall: Collaborator samples came from the United States, Italy and Spain and covered acute and convalescent phases of COVID-19. The dataset comprised deeply sampled blood TCRbeta repertoires from subjects exposed to, actively infected with, or recovered from COVID-19. Where HLA class I and class II types were available, the types were taken from metadata supplied by the sample provider, not from assay-based typing. Sample metadata almost always included a de-identified subject ID, COVID-19 status, age in years and sex. A freely available public database, intended as a resource for researchers studying the immune response to SARS-CoV-2, is where the repertoires were released. Samples were obtained from the ongoing ImmuneRACE study (first 160 participants) and from 1,254 subjects provided by 6 global collaborators. The material from the prospective study consisted of cDNA or gDNA derived from T cells, B-cell-depleted T cells, or PBMCs.

Summary of the overall study and its limitations: Clinical and demographic metadata were provided uncurated, with the amount varying by source and participant.

The TCR comes from a woman aged 25-40 years with active or convalescent COVID-19. The sequence is built from TRBV28 and TRBJ1-2; TRBD1 is possibly the D segment (5 matching bases). The specimen sequenced was peripheral blood. The DNA reads TGTGCCAGCTATTCTAGGGGCGGGGACGACTATTTAGGCTACACCTTC. This sequence encodes CASYSRGGDDYLGYTF.